Shown below are 31 T cell receptor beta chains from a single sample sequenced in a study of T cell repertoires in cytomegalovirus infection. Each CDR3 protein gets one entry after TCRdb re-called the reads with MiXCR. The table shows 680,000 or so distinct CDR3 sequences, with 35% occurring only once. Sequenced material: PBMCs. These receptors originate from a human donor in good health (CMV status not recorded). Some clones in this sample may be carry-over from other donors' samples.

The V gene is TRBV30, the J gene TRBJ1-2; 7 bases match TRBD1. CDR1 and CDR2 from the germline V gene are GTSNPN and SVGIG (reference sequence). V was clipped by 3 bases and J by 0 bases; unmatched bases: 7. The CDR3 is 15 amino acids. CDR3 region: CAWRAQGEANYGYTF. In nucleotides, the CDR3 is TGTGCCTGGAGGGCCCAGGGGGAAGCTAACTATGGCTACACCTTC.

This clonotype was counted a few times. The chain links TRBV19 to TRBJ1-1; unclear D gene. V lost 4 bases and J 8 bases, leaving 11 bases between the germline ends. There are 12 residues in the CDR3. Germline-derived CDR1 and CDR2 are LNHDA and SQIVND (reference sequence). The DNA of the CDR3 is TGTGCCAGTAGTAGCCCTGACCCGGAAGCTTTCTTT. It specifies CASSSPDPEAFF.

The table lists this clonotype with a count of one. The rearrangement joins TRBV6-8 to TRBJ2-3; perhaps TRBD2 as D (5 bases). The germline V and J ends were trimmed by 7 bases and 0 bases, with 26 bases remaining between them. The CDR3 covers 19 residues. Germline CDR1 and CDR2: MNHGY and SAAAGT. The CDR3 loop reads CASTDVGPPGGLSTDTQYF. CDR3 in DNA: TGTGCCAGCACCGACGTAGGGCCCCCCGGCGGACTTAGCACAGATACGCAGTATTTT.

The chain joins TRBV24-1 to TRBJ2-2; D unclear. The CDR3 sequence is 15 residues long. The V and J ends lost 3 bases and 4 bases respectively, with 11 bases between them. Germline loops: CDR1 KGHDR, CDR2 SFDVKD. The CDR3 DNA reads as TGTGCCACCAGTGATCCACCTCGAGCCACCGGGGAGCTGTTTTTT. Translated, it gives CATSDPPRATGELFF.

This clonotype showed up just a few times. The chain joins TRBV25-1 to TRBJ2-3; 8 bases match TRBD2. CDR1 and CDR2 from the germline V gene are MGHDK and SYGVNS. V lost 10 bases and J lost 4; bases outside the gene matches: 10. The CDR3 has 14 residues. In nucleotides, the CDR3 is TGTGCCACCTCAGCGGGGGAGGGGGCAGATACGCAGTATTTT. This gives the protein CATSAGEGADTQYF. The variable domain in full, with the rest retrieved from reference TRBV25-1 and TRBJ2-3, is EADIYQTPRYLVIGTGKKITLECSQTMGHDKMYWYQQDPGMELHLIHYSYGVNSTEKGDLSSESTVSRIRTEHFPLTLESARPSHTSQYLCATSAGEGADTQYFGPGTRLTVL.

There are a few counts of this clonotype. The V gene is TRBV6-1, the J gene TRBJ2-7, with a possible D match to TRBD2 (6 bases). Germline loops: CDR1 MNHNS, CDR2 SASEGT. With 6 bases removed from V and 5 bases from J, the gap between germline ends came to 14 bases. The CDR3 sequence is 13 residues long. This CDR3 reads CASSQDSGDEQYF. CDR3 DNA sequence: TGTGCCAGCAGCCAGGATTCGGGGGACGAGCAGTACTTC.

The J gene is TRBJ2-5, the V gene TRBV5-1; 7 nucleotides line up with TRBD1. After removal of 4 bases from V and 2 bases from J, the junction contained 5 bases not matched to a gene. Looked up from germline, CDR1 is SGHRS and CDR2 is YFSETQ. The CDR3 is 14 residues long. The CDR3 nucleotides are TGCGCCAGCAGCAACACGGGACAGCAAGAGACCCAGTACTTC. This translates into CASSNTGQQETQYF.

The gene calls are TRBV30 and TRBJ1-3; no reliable D call. The CDR3 length is 14 residues. Germline V lookup: CDR1 GTSNPN, CDR2 SVGIG (reference sequence). The V end was cut by 0 bases, the J end by 2 bases, with 8 bases between. The CDR3 loop reads CAWSVLVPGNTIYF. The CDR3 bases are TGTGCCTGGAGTGTTCTGGTTCCTGGAAACACCATATATTTT.

The chain uses TRBV28 and TRBJ2-7; D is possibly TRBD1 or TRBD2 (7 bases each). CDR3 length equals 17 residues. V was clipped by 7 bases and J by 3 bases, with 25 bases between them. Germline V gene lookup returns CDR1 MDHEN and CDR2 SYDVKM. This CDR3 reads CASIRLQGGVGNYEQYF. The CDR3 DNA reads as TGTGCCAGCATCCGACTCCAGGGGGGGGTGGGGAACTACGAGCAGTACTTC.

This rearrangement joins TRBV28 to TRBJ2-3; D is perhaps TRBD2 (6 bases). The CDR3 runs 16 residues. Germline V CDR1 and CDR2: MDHEN, SYDVKM. Trimming pared 3 bases from V and 6 bases from J, leaving 19 bases between. The CDR3 reads CASSFPLGGNADTQYF. As DNA, the CDR3 is TGTGCCAGCAGTTTCCCCCTGGGGGGTAACGCGGATACGCAGTATTTT.

V usage is TRBV12-3 or TRBV12-4 and J usage is TRBJ1-5; 10 nucleotides match TRBD1. The CDR3 consists of 16 residues. J gave up 4 bases and V 4 bases, and 7 bases lay outside the gene matches. CDR3: CASSSPGQGSNQPQHF. CDR3 bases: TGTGCCAGCAGTTCTCCGGGACAGGGGTCGAATCAGCCCCAGCATTTT.

The chain is built from TRBV10-3 and TRBJ1-1; D gene uncertain. The ends were cut back, 8 bases at V and 1 base at J, with 17 bases in the middle. The CDR3 length is 15 residues. Germline V gives CDR1 ENHRY, CDR2 SYGVKD. CDR3 region: CAILDSRSQNTEAFF. CDR3 DNA: TGTGCCATCTTGGACTCCCGAAGCCAGAACACTGAAGCTTTCTTT.

This clonotype has only a few counts. The genes are TRBV7-9 and TRBJ1-1; no clear D gene. Germline values: CDR1 SEHNR, CDR2 FQNEAQ (reference sequence). CDR3 length: 15 residues. Trimming stripped 8 bases from V and 0 bases from J, with 16 bases between. CDR3 region: CASRLLPNMNTEAFF. In nucleotides, the CDR3 is TGTGCCAGCCGTCTACTACCGAACATGAACACTGAAGCTTTCTTT.

This clonotype was counted ten times or more. This chain connects TRBV7-6 to TRBJ1-1; 8 bases are a match to TRBD1. The CDR3 is 15 amino acids. V was clipped by 1 base and J by 4 bases; unmatched bases: 5. The germline V gene has CDR1 SGHVS and CDR2 FNYEAQ. In DNA, the CDR3 is TGTGCCAGCAGCTTAGGTGCCAGGGGGCCCACTGAAGCTTTCTTT. As protein: CASSLGARGPTEAFF.

V and J are TRBV7-4 and TRBJ1-4; possible D gene TRBD1, 5 bases. In germline, CDR1 is SGHVT, CDR2 SQSDAQ. The CDR3 contains 15 residues. Trimming removed 3 bases from V and 7 bases from J, with 15 bases in between. CDR3 nucleotide sequence: TGTGCCAGCAGCTTGCAGGGAGGGACCGGTGAAAAACTGTTTTTT. This encodes CASSLQGGTGEKLFF.

This clonotype has more than one count but fewer than ten. The rearrangement joins TRBV12-3 or TRBV12-4 to TRBJ1-2; maybe TRBD1 (6 bases). The CDR3 consists of 13 residues. V was clipped by 6 bases and J by 4 bases, with 12 bases between them. The CDR3 region is CASSPTGFYGYTF. The CDR3 DNA reads TGTGCCAGCAGCCCGACAGGCTTCTATGGCTACACCTTC.

The V call is TRBV5-1, the J call TRBJ1-1, with TRBD1 as a possible D gene (6 bases). The CDR3 sequence is 16 residues long. V was pared by 2 bases and J by 5 bases, with 19 bases between. The V gene's germline CDR1 is SGHRS and CDR2 YFSETQ. DNA for the CDR3: TGCGCCAGCAGCTTTCTCGGGGGGCCAGAGGGGACTGAAGCTTTCTTT. The encoded protein is CASSFLGGPEGTEAFF. Drawing the rest from reference TRBV5-1 and TRBJ1-1, the complete variable domain is KAGVTQTPRYLIKTRGQQVTLSCSPISGHRSVSWYQQTPGQGLQFLFEYFSETQRNKGNFPGRFSGRQFSNSRSEMNVSTLELGDSALYLCASSFLGGPEGTEAFFGQGTRLTVV.

The rearrangement joins TRBV7-3 to TRBJ2-7, with 9 bases lining up with TRBD1. The V gene's germline CDR1 is SGHTA and CDR2 FQGTGA. Trimming at V came to 3 bases and at J to 4 bases, leaving 13 bases not matched to a gene. This CDR3 comprises 17 residues. The CDR3 region has the DNA TGTGCCAGCAGCTTCCATTCGCTCCGGGACAGGGAGTACGAGCAGTACTTC. It translates to CASSFHSLRDREYEQYF.

The chain links TRBV27 to TRBJ2-5; 8 bases map to TRBD2. With 5 bases clipped from V and 5 bases from J, the junction kept 13 bases outside the gene matches. The CDR3 loop spans 16 amino acids. CDR1 MNHEY and CDR2 SMNVEV come from the germline V gene (reference sequence). The CDR3 bases are TGTGCCAGCAGTCCCCTCTCCGCGGGAGGCTTGGAGACCCAGTACTTC. Protein: CASSPLSAGGLETQYF.

The V gene is TRBV19, the J gene TRBJ2-1; 7 bases line up with TRBD1. The germline V gene encodes CDR1 LNHDA and CDR2 SQIVND (reference sequence). After removal of 6 bases from V and 10 bases from J, the junction contained 12 bases not matched to a gene. CDR3 length: 14 amino acids. The CDR3 nucleotides read TGTGCCAGTAGCCCCACCGGGACAGCAAGGGAGCAGTTCTTC. Its translation is CASSPTGTAREQFF. Variable domain in full (rest from reference TRBV19 and TRBJ2-1): DGGITQSPKYLFRKEGQNVTLSCEQNLNHDAMYWYRQDPGQGLRLIYYSQIVNDFQKGDIAEGYSVSREKKESFPLTVTSAQKNPTAFYLCASSPTGTAREQFFGPGTRLTVL.

In its sample, this clonotype was seen a few times. The chain employs TRBV10-3 and TRBJ2-1, with D tentatively TRBD1 or TRBD2 (5 bases each). Trimming left V 11 bases short and J 8 bases short, with 25 bases between. Per the germline V gene, CDR1 is ENHRY and CDR2 is SYGVKD. This CDR3 comprises 15 residues. In DNA, the CDR3 is TGTGCCTCACTAAACCGGGACGCGGCTCCCGATGAGCAGTTCTTC. Protein: CASLNRDAAPDEQFF.

This clonotype was seen repeatedly, ten times or more. The rearrangement links TRBV7-2 to TRBJ2-3, with 10 bases matching TRBD2. Germline V lookup: CDR1 SGHTA, CDR2 FQGNSA. There are 17 residues in the CDR3. V was clipped by 2 bases and J by 2 bases; unmatched bases: 7. As DNA, the CDR3 is TGTGCCAGCAGCTTAAGGGCTAGCGGGAGTTACACAGATACGCAGTATTTT. Protein sequence: CASSLRASGSYTDTQYF.

The chain carries TRBV7-2 and TRBJ2-3; D could derive from TRBD1 or TRBD2 (6 bases each). Germline values: CDR1 SGHTA, CDR2 FQGNSA. V dropped 5 bases and J dropped 5 bases, with 20 bases sitting between them. The CDR3 totals 16 residues. The CDR3 DNA is TGTGCCAGCAGCCTTGGGGGGCGGCTAGCGAAAGATACGCAGTATTTT. It yields the protein CASSLGGRLAKDTQYF.

The gene calls are TRBV7-2 and TRBJ2-1; TRBD1 aligns across 9 bases. The CDR3 covers 15 residues. Per germline, CDR1 SGHTA and CDR2 FQGNSA. Losses at the gene ends were 3 bases for V and 8 bases for J; bases not matched to a gene: 8. CDR3 sequence: CASSFGGQGRHEQFF. In DNA form, the CDR3 reads TGTGCCAGCAGCTTTGGGGGACAGGGCCGTCATGAGCAGTTCTTC.

This clonotype appeared many times. The gene calls are TRBV27 and TRBJ2-1; TRBD2 matches 7 bases. This CDR3 is built from 14 residues. Germline loops: CDR1 MNHEY, CDR2 SMNVEV (reference sequence). The V segment lost 6 bases and the J segment 0 bases; nucleotides outside the gene matches: 2. The CDR3 nucleotides are TGTGCCAGCAGGGCGGGGGTCTCCTACAATGAGCAGTTCTTC. The encoded protein is CASRAGVSYNEQFF.

This clonotype was detected only a few times. The gene calls are TRBV6-5 and TRBJ2-7; D is perhaps TRBD1 (5 bases). V lost 3 bases and J 7 bases, leaving 16 bases between the germline ends. CDR3 length: 14 residues. In germline, CDR1 is MNHEY, CDR2 SVGAGI. CDR3 protein: CASSYESPKGEQYF. CDR3 coding DNA: TGTGCCAGCAGTTATGAGTCGCCCAAGGGGGAGCAGTACTTC.

The chain carries TRBV20-1 and TRBJ2-1; 9 bases are a match to TRBD2. In germline, CDR1 is DFQATT, CDR2 SNEGSKA (reference sequence). The CDR3 length is 14 residues. V was clipped by 1 base and J by 9 bases; unmatched bases: 7. Here the CDR3 reads CSARAAGGFGEQFF. Here the CDR3 DNA reads TGCAGTGCTAGAGCAGCGGGGGGTTTTGGTGAGCAGTTCTTC.

For this clonotype: A read error may explain this, as a much larger clone is one base away. The V gene is TRBV7-2, the J gene TRBJ2-1; 9 bases fit TRBD2. This CDR3 comprises 15 residues. Per germline, CDR1 SGHTA and CDR2 FQGNSA. The CDR3 reads CASSFSGSLSNEQLF. The CDR3 nucleotides read TGTGCCAGCAGCTTTAGCGGGAGTCTGTCCAATGAGCAGTTATTC. Drawing the rest from reference TRBV7-2 and TRBJ2-1, the complete variable domain is GAGVSQSPSNKVTEKGKDVELRCDPISGHTALYWYRQSLGQGLEFLIYFQGNSAPDKSGLPSDRFSAERTGGSVSTLTIQRTQQEDSAVYLCASSFSGSLSNEQLFGPGTRLTVL.

The rearrangement joins TRBV20-1 to TRBJ2-7; 11 nucleotides match TRBD1. The ends lost 8 bases at V and 6 bases at J; junction bases unmatched: 6. The CDR3 extends over 12 amino acids. CDR1 is DFQATT and CDR2 is SNEGSKA in the germline V gene (reference sequence). The CDR3 protein is CSCMDRGLEQYF. CDR3 sequence (DNA): TGCAGTTGCATGGACAGGGGGCTCGAGCAGTACTTC.

This clonotype was counted at least ten times. The chain recombines TRBV7-4 with TRBJ1-2; unclear D gene. Germline CDR1 SGHVT, CDR2 SQSDAQ. There are 18 residues in the CDR3. The V gene lost 5 bases and the J gene lost 5 bases, with 27 bases spanning the gap. The CDR3 sequence: CASSPVGESHGRRYGYTF. CDR3 coding DNA: TGTGCCAGCAGCCCGGTCGGGGAATCCCACGGCAGGAGATATGGCTACACCTTC.

The rearrangement joins TRBV7-9 to TRBJ1-4; no definite D call. Germline V gene data show CDR1 as SEHNR and CDR2 as FQNEAQ (reference sequence). The V gene lost 5 bases and the J gene lost 8 bases, with 12 bases spanning the gap. CDR3 length: 13 residues. CDR3 bases: TGTGCCAGCAGCCCCCCGGGCAGGGAAAAACTGTTTTTT. As protein: CASSPPGREKLFF.